The T cell receptor beta chain described here comes from a study of blood T cell repertoires in COVID-19. Background on the study: Material from acute and convalescent COVID-19 was sourced from the United States, Italy and Spain. PBMCs, B-cell-depleted T cells, or T cells were the source of the cDNA or gDNA that made up the material.

Original analysis: Nucleated cell counts were estimated from reference gene primer amplification. The protocol was immunoSEQ multiplex PCR, while the TCRdb copy is restricted to in-frame clones and leaves out a portion. The V and J calls and the clone size are those of that table, but D and trimming were determined from the DNA. The profile covers 140,000 to 150,000 clones, with about 80% appearing a single time and 4.8% taken by the ten largest. The V and J ends lost 0 bases and 4 bases respectively, with 27 bases between them. CDR1 and CDR2 from the germline V gene are MNHNS and SASEGT. This CDR3 has 20 residues.

V and J are TRBV6-1 and TRBJ1-2, with a possible D match to TRBD1 (5 bases). The sequence derives from a human donor in a cohort sampled during active COVID-19. Sequenced input: peripheral blood. CDR3 DNA sequence: TGTGCCAGCAGTGAAGCTCCGAAATCAGGAGGGGCCCTCGACCTCTATGGCTACACCTTC. Protein sequence: CASSEAPKSGGALDLYGYTF.